Below, 12 T cell receptor beta chains from the same sample are listed, as sequenced in a study of blood T cells in healthy people across ages. The authors ran a second PCR of about 7 to 11 cycles using a sample-barcoded 5' primer and a J-beta primer mix. TCRdb re-derived calls from the 5' RACE reads in MiXCR, one entry per CDR3 protein. The data hold more than 700,000 distinct CDR3 sequences, with approximately 53% observed a single time. Sequenced: blood. The receptor source for this set is a man at least 80 years old in good health.

As concerns this clonotype: One junction end does not reproduce the germline sequence, and a read error may be involved. This chain links TRBV20-1 with TRBJ2-1; weak D call: TRBD1 (6 bases). Germline CDR1 DFQATT, CDR2 SNEGSKA (reference sequence). The CDR3 loop spans 12 amino acids. The CDR3 spells CSAMNDRNGQFF. The CDR3, as DNA: TGCAGTGCCATGAATGACAGGAATGGGCAGTTCTTC.

The chain couples TRBV2 to TRBJ2-7; D is unresolved. Germline V lookup: CDR1 SNHLY, CDR2 FYNNEI. The CDR3 has 12 residues. Trimming cost V 4 bases and J 6 bases, with 10 bases left between them. The DNA of the CDR3 is TGTGCCAGCAGTGCACAAGGAACCGAGCAGTACTTC. It specifies CASSAQGTEQYF.

This chain connects TRBV2 to TRBJ2-1; D is unresolved. CDR1 is SNHLY and CDR2 is FYNNEI in the germline V gene. V was pared by 4 bases and J by 2 bases, with 9 bases between. The CDR3 contains 14 residues. The CDR3, as DNA: TGTGCCAGCAGTGTTTCAACAACCTACAATGAGCAGTTCTTC. Encoded protein: CASSVSTTYNEQFF.

This clonotype occurred a few times. The rearrangement joins TRBV20-1 to TRBJ2-1; D perhaps matches TRBD2 (5 bases). Trimming cost V 0 bases and J 2 bases, with 11 bases left between them. This CDR3 has 15 amino acids. CDR1 is DFQATT and CDR2 is SNEGSKA in the germline V gene (reference sequence). The CDR3 region is CSARDADWPYNEQFF. CDR3 bases: TGCAGTGCTAGAGATGCGGACTGGCCCTACAATGAGCAGTTCTTC.

The genes are TRBV6-2 or TRBV6-3 and TRBJ2-2; TRBD2 aligns across 10 bases. The V and J ends lost 6 bases and 5 bases, in that order; junction bases with no gene match: 9. The germline gives CDR1 MNHEY, CDR2 SVGEGT. The CDR3 is 16 amino acids. The CDR3 coding sequence is TGTGCCAGCAGACCTAGCGGGAGCTCCGGGACCGGGGAGCTGTTTTTT. Amino acids: CASRPSGSSGTGELFF.

The J gene is TRBJ2-5, the V gene TRBV21-1; TRBD1, the table's D call, lacks a check against the DNA. TRBV21-1 is a pseudogene segment. This CDR3 spans 23 amino acids. The CDR3 is CASSKAVPGQGTLRAGVQETQYF. CDR3 DNA sequence: TGTGCCAGCAGCAAAGCGGTCCCGGGACAGGGGACCCTAAGAGCGGGAGTCCAAGAGACCCAGTACTTC.

The chain joins TRBV4-1 to TRBJ2-5, with 7 bases that match TRBD2. This CDR3 is built from 11 residues. Germline V gene sequence: CDR1 MGHRA, CDR2 YSYEKL. After removal of 6 bases from V and 11 bases from J, the junction contained 6 bases not matched to a gene. The CDR3 loop reads CASRTSNEQYF. In DNA, the CDR3 is TGCGCCAGCAGGACTAGCAATGAGCAGTACTTC.

The genes are TRBV19 and TRBJ2-1; a possible D gene is TRBD2 (6 bases). Trimming took off 7 bases at V and 8 bases at J, with 24 bases between the two ends. In germline, CDR1 is LNHDA, CDR2 SQIVND (reference sequence). This CDR3 region has 16 residues. In nucleotides, the CDR3 is TGTGCCAGTACCTCGCCCCGGACGGTCTGGGGGGATGAGCAGTTCTTC. Encoded protein: CASTSPRTVWGDEQFF.

The chain links TRBV3-1 to TRBJ1-4; D ambiguous. CDR1 is LGHDT and CDR2 is YNNKEL in the germline V gene (reference sequence). Trimming cost V 1 base and J 8 bases, with 5 bases left between them. The CDR3 has 12 amino acids. The CDR3 nucleotides read TGTGCCAGCAGCCAAGTCGAGGAAAAACTGTTTTTT. Its translation: CASSQVEEKLFF.

The chain links TRBV20-1 to TRBJ2-3, with 13 bases matching TRBD2. The germline V gene encodes CDR1 DFQATT and CDR2 SNEGSKA (reference sequence). The V gene end was trimmed by 6 bases and the J gene end by 4 bases; junction bases not matched to a gene: 10. The length of the CDR3 is 16 residues. The DNA of the CDR3 is TGCAGTGCCACTCGGACTAGCGGGAGTATGCCAGATACGCAGTATTTT. Amino acid sequence: CSATRTSGSMPDTQYF.

Only a few counts were recorded for this clonotype. The V gene is TRBV7-2, the J gene TRBJ1-2; 7 nucleotides match TRBD1. The CDR3 is made up of 15 amino acids. The V segment lost 4 bases and the J segment 7 bases; nucleotides outside the gene matches: 12. CDR1 and CDR2 from the germline V gene are SGHTA and FQGNSA. In nucleotides, the CDR3 is TGTGCCAGCAGCTCCTTCTCGACAGGGTCAGGTGGCTACACCTTC. Its protein is CASSSFSTGSGGYTF.

The V gene is TRBV4-1, the J gene TRBJ2-7, with 7 bases lining up with TRBD2. Germline CDR1 MGHRA, CDR2 YSYEKL. Unmatched junction bases numbered 8, after V lost 1 base and J lost 5 bases. The CDR3 is made up of 15 amino acids. CDR3 nucleotides: TGCGCCAGCAGCCAAGTGGGGAGGGAGTACGACGAGCAGTACTTC. Encoded protein: CASSQVGREYDEQYF.